This is a list of T cell receptor beta chains from one sample in a study of T cell changes during pregnancy in multiple sclerosis. Generated by immunoSEQ multiplex PCR, the TCRdb table keeps only in-frame clones and is missing some. The sample has 30,000 to 35,000 clones; around nine tenths are singletons. The material was CD8+ T cells from peripheral blood mononuclear cells, obtained before pregnancy. The origin of the receptors is a female donor with multiple sclerosis, enrolled in a pregnancy study. The CDR3 runs from the conserved cysteine through the conserved F or W. A D gene is named only where the DNA matches it firmly. Rows may omit the clone size; those that give it use once, few, many or a size class.

>-|TRBJ1-2|-|TRBV7-9
CASSPVRGNYGYTF
TGTGCCAGCAGCCCCGTTCGGGGGAACTATGGCTACACCTTC
>TRBD1|TRBJ1-2|-|TRBV6-5
CASSMTDRDHGYTF
TGTGCCAGCAGTATGACAGACAGGGACCATGGCTACACCTTC
>-|TRBJ1-6|-|TRBV4-3
CASSQDLFGSEDNSPPHF
TGCGCCAGCAGCCAAGATCTGTTCGGGTCAGAAGATAATTCACCCCCCCACTTT
>-|TRBJ2-1|-|TRBV6-6
CASSGRNRGLNEQFF
TGTGCCAGCAGTGGAAGGAATAGGGGCCTAAATGAGCAGTTCTTC
>-|TRBJ2-2|once|TRBV6-6
CASEGVNTGELFF
TGTGCCTCCGAGGGGGTGAACACCGGGGAGCTGTTTTTT
>-|TRBJ1-2|-|TRBV6-5
CASSYYPSDYPYGYTF
TGTGCCAGCAGTTACTATCCCAGCGACTACCCCTATGGCTACACCTTC
>-|TRBJ1-2|-|TRBV10-3
CAISNPDSLANYGYTF
TGTGCCATCAGTAATCCGGACAGCTTAGCTAACTATGGCTACACCTTC
>-|TRBJ1-6|-|TRBV7-8
CASSPDSDYNSPLHF
TGTGCCAGCAGCCCAGACTCGGACTATAATTCACCCCTCCACTTT
>-|TRBJ1-1|-|TRBV2
CASSEGGRRTEAFF
TGTGCCAGCAGTGAAGGGGGGAGGCGCACTGAAGCTTTCTTT
>-|TRBJ2-5|-|TRBV10-3
CAITETRSPPETQYF
TGTGCCATCACCGAGACTAGAAGCCCCCCAGAGACCCAGTACTTC
>-|TRBJ1-1|-|TRBV4-3
CASSQGGHTEAFF
TGCGCCAGCAGCCAAGGAGGCCACACTGAAGCTTTCTTT
>TRBD2|TRBJ2-3|-|TRBV19
CASSPVGAGSDTQYF
TGTGCCAGTAGTCCCGTGGGAGCGGGGTCAGATACGCAGTATTTT
>TRBD1|TRBJ2-1|-|TRBV7-2
CASSSPGQPINEQFF
TGTGCCAGCAGCTCTCCGGGACAGCCAATCAATGAGCAGTTCTTC
>TRBD1|TRBJ1-3|-|TRBV4-3
CASSSGTASGNTIYF
TGCGCCAGCAGCTCTGGGACAGCCTCTGGAAACACCATATATTTT
>-|TRBJ2-7|-|TRBV7-2
CASSFPRSEQYF
TGTGCCAGCAGCTTCCCCCGGAGCGAGCAGTACTTC
>TRBD1|TRBJ1-2|-|TRBV19
CASSVGTGNYGYTF
TGTGCCAGTAGTGTGGGGACAGGGAACTATGGCTACACCTTC
>TRBD2|TRBJ2-7|-|TRBV9
CASSGPIGGDDEQYF
TGTGCCAGCAGCGGCCCTATCGGGGGGGACGACGAGCAGTACTTC
>-|TRBJ2-1|-|TRBV5-5
CASSLATGNEQFF
TGTGCCAGCAGCTTGGCGACGGGCAATGAGCAGTTCTTC
>-|TRBJ1-1|-|TRBV13
CASSLAPGVKAFF
TGTGCCAGCAGCTTAGCCCCCGGAGTTAAAGCTTTCTTT
>-|TRBJ1-1|-|TRBV5-6
CASSTGVSEAFF
TGTGCCAGCAGCACCGGGGTCTCTGAAGCTTTCTTT
>TRBD1|TRBJ1-5|-|TRBV19
CASSSGTGANEGNQPQHF
TGTGCCAGTAGTTCCGGGACAGGGGCGAACGAGGGAAATCAGCCCCAGCATTTT
>TRBD1|TRBJ1-1|-|TRBV7-2
CASSYDRVGEAFF
TGTGCCAGCAGTTACGACAGGGTAGGTGAAGCTTTCTTT
>TRBD1|TRBJ2-7|-|TRBV19
CASSPDREGGASYEQYF
TGTGCCAGTAGTCCGGATCGAGAAGGGGGCGCCTCCTACGAGCAGTACTTC
>TRBD2|TRBJ2-1|-|TRBV6-1
CASSELAGGYNEQFF
TGTGCCAGCAGTGAACTAGCGGGGGGCTACAATGAGCAGTTCTTC
>-|TRBJ2-3|once|TRBV7-9
CASSLVGTADTQYF
TGTGCCAGCAGCTTAGTGGGTACAGCAGATACGCAGTATTTT
>TRBD1|TRBJ2-7|-|TRBV2
CASSEGVTGTYEQYF
TGTGCCAGCAGTGAAGGGGTGACAGGGACCTACGAGCAGTACTTC
>TRBD1|TRBJ2-2|-|TRBV15
CATRPRDRANTGELFF
TGTGCCACCAGGCCCCGGGACAGGGCGAACACCGGGGAGCTGTTTTTT
>TRBD1|TRBJ1-2|-|TRBV28
CASSGDRNYGYTF
TGTGCCAGCAGTGGGGACAGGAACTATGGCTACACCTTC
>TRBD1|TRBJ1-1|-|TRBV25-1
CASSEWRDRRGGEAFF
TGTGCCAGCAGTGAATGGCGGGACAGAAGGGGCGGTGAAGCTTTCTTT
>-|TRBJ2-7|once|TRBV7-9
CASSLYGYEQYF
TGTGCCAGCAGCCTCTACGGGTACGAGCAGTACTTC
>TRBD1|TRBJ1-1|-|TRBV7-3
CASSSQDRGTEAFF
TGTGCCAGCAGCTCCCAGGACAGGGGCACTGAAGCTTTCTTT
>-|TRBJ2-7|-|TRBV4-1
CASKNRAGSYEQYF
TGCGCCAGCAAAAACAGGGCCGGCTCCTACGAGCAGTACTTC
>TRBD1|TRBJ2-7|-|TRBV27
CASQGQGDEQYF
TGTGCCAGCCAGGGACAGGGTGACGAGCAGTACTTC
>TRBD1|TRBJ1-1|-|TRBV10-2
CASRSGTGGAFF
TGCGCCAGCAGGTCCGGGACAGGGGGAGCTTTCTTT
>-|TRBJ1-5|-|TRBV28
CASSLFVLTGFYSNQPQHF
TGTGCCAGCAGTTTATTTGTCTTGACAGGCTTTTATAGCAATCAGCCCCAGCATTTT
>TRBD2|TRBJ2-5|-|TRBV2
CASSRLAGGRETQYF
TGTGCCAGCAGTCGACTAGCGGGGGGTCGAGAGACCCAGTACTTC
>-|TRBJ2-5|-|TRBV7-2
CASSLDQGTKTQYF
TGTGCCAGCAGCTTAGATCAGGGTACAAAGACCCAGTACTTC
>-|TRBJ1-5|few|TRBV30
CAWSAQGNQPQHF
TGTGCCTGGAGCGCACAGGGAAATCAGCCCCAGCATTTT
>-|TRBJ1-2|-|TRBV29-1
CSVEGFGGYGYTF
TGCAGCGTTGAAGGTTTCGGAGGGTATGGCTACACCTTC
>TRBD1|TRBJ1-2|-|TRBV9
CASSVEDRAYGYTF
TGTGCCAGCAGCGTAGAAGACAGGGCTTATGGCTACACCTTC
>TRBD2|TRBJ2-3|-|TRBV25-1
CASSEILAASTDTQYF
TGTGCCAGCAGTGAAATTCTAGCGGCTAGCACAGATACGCAGTATTTT